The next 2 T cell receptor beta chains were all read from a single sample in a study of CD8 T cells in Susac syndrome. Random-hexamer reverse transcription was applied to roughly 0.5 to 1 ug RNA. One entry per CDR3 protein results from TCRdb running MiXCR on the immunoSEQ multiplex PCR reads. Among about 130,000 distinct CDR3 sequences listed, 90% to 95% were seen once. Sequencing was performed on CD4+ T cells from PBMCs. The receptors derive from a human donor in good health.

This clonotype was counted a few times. The CDR3 here is CASSLGEPLSTDTQYF. Written as DNA, the CDR3 is TGCGCCAGCAGCTTGGGGGAACCACTTAGCACAGATACGCAGTATTTT. The chain recombines TRBV5-1 with TRBJ2-3, with unresolved D. Trimming stripped 0 bases from V and 0 bases from J, with 11 bases between. The CDR3 loop spans 16 amino acids. Germline CDR1 and CDR2: SGHRS and YFSETQ. The entire variable domain, with the rest obtained from reference TRBV5-1 and TRBJ2-3, is as follows: KAGVTQTPRYLIKTRGQQVTLSCSPISGHRSVSWYQQTPGQGLQFLFEYFSETQRNKGNFPGRFSGRQFSNSRSEMNVSTLELGDSALYLCASSLGEPLSTDTQYFGPGTRLTVL.

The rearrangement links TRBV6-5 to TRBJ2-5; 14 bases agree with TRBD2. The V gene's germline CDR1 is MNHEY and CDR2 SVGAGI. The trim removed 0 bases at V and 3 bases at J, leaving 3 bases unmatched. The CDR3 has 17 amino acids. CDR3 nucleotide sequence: TGTGCCAGCAGTTACTCCATGGGACTAGCGGGAGAAGAGACCCAGTACTTC. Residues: CASSYSMGLAGEETQYF.